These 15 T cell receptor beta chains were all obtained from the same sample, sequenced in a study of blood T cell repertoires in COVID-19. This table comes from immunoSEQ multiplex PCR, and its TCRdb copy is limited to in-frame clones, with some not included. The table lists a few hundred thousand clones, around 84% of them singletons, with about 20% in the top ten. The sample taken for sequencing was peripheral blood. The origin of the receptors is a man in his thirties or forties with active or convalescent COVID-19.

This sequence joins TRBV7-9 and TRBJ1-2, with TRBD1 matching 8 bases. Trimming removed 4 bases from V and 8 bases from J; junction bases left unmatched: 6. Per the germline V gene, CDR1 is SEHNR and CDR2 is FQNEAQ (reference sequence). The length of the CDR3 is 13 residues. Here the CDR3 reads CASSSTGGEGYTF. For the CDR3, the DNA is TGTGCCAGCAGCTCAACAGGGGGAGAGGGCTACACCTTC.

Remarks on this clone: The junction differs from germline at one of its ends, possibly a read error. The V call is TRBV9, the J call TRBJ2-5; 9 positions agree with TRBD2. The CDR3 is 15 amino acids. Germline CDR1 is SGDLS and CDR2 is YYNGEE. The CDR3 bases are TGTGCCAGCAGCCTGACTAGCGGAAACCAAGAGACCCAGCACTTC. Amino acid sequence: CASSLTSGNQETQHF.

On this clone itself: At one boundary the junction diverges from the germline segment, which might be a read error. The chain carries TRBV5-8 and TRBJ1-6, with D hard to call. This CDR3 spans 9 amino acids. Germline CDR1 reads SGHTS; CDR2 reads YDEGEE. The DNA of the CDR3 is TGTGCCAGCACAGGCCCCGGTCGGTTT. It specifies CASTGPGRF.

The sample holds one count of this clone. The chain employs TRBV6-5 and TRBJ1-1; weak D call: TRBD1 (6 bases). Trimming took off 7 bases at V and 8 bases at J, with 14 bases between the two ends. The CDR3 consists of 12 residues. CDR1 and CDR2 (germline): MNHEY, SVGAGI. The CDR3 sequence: CASISGVREAFF. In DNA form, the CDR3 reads TGTGCCAGCATATCAGGGGTAAGGGAAGCTTTCTTT.

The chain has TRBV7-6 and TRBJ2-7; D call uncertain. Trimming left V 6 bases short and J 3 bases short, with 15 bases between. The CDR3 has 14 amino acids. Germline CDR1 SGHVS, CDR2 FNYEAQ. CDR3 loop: CASSEAGSVYEQYF. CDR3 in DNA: TGTGCCAGCAGTGAAGCCGGTTCCGTCTACGAGCAGTACTTC.

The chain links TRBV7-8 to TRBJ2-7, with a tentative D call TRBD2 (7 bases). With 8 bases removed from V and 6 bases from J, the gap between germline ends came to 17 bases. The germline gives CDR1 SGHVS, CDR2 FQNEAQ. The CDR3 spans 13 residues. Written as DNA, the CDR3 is TGTGCCAGCCGAAGGACTCGGGGGGCCGAGCAGTACTTC. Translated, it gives CASRRTRGAEQYF.

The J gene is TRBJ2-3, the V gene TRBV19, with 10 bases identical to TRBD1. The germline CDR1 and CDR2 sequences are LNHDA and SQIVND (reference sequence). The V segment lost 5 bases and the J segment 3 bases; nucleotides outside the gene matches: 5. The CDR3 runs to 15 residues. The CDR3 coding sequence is TGTGCCAGTAGTTCGACAGGGGGCAGAACAGATACGCAGTATTTT. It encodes CASSSTGGRTDTQYF.

CDR3 nucleotide sequence: TGTGCCAGCAGCTCTAGGGCTAGCGGGAGGGCCGCAGATACGCAGTATTTT. Its translation is CASSSRASGRAADTQYF. The J gene is TRBJ2-3, the V gene TRBV7-9; 12 nucleotides line up with TRBD2. The CDR3 has 17 amino acids. CDR1 is SEHNR and CDR2 is FQNEAQ in the germline V gene (reference sequence). After removal of 4 bases from V and 4 bases from J, the junction contained 9 bases not matched to a gene.

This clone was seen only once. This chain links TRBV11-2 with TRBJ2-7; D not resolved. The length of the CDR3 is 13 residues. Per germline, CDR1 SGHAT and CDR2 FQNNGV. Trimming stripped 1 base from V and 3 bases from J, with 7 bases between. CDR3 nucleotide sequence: TGTGCCAGCAGCTTAGGTAGCTACTACGAGCAGTACTTC. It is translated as CASSLGSYYEQYF.

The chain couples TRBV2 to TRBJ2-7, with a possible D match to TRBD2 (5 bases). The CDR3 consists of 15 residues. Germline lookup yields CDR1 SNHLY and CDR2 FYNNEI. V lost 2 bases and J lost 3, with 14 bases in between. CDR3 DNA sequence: TGTGCCAGCAGTGAATGGGCTAGCAAAGTCTACGAGCAGTACTTC. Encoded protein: CASSEWASKVYEQYF.

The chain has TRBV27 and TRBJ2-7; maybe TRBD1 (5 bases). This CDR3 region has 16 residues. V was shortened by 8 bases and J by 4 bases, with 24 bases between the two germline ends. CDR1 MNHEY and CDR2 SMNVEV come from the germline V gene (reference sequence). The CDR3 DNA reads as TGTGCCAGCCAAAACCTTAGAGGCCAGGGTACTTACGAGCAGTACTTC. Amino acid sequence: CASQNLRGQGTYEQYF.

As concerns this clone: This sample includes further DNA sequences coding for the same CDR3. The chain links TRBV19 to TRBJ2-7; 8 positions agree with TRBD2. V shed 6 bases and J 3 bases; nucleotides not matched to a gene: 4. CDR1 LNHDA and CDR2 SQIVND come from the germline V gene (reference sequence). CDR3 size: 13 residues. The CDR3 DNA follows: TGTGCCAGTAGCCCCGGGGGGGGCTACGAGCAGTACTTC. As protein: CASSPGGGYEQYF.

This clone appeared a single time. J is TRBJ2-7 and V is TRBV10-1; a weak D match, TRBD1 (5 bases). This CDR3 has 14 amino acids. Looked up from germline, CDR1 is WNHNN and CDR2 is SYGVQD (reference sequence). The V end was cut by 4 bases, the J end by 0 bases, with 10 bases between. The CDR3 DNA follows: TGCGCCAGCAGTGGACAGTCCAACTCCTACGAGCAGTACTTC. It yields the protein CASSGQSNSYEQYF.

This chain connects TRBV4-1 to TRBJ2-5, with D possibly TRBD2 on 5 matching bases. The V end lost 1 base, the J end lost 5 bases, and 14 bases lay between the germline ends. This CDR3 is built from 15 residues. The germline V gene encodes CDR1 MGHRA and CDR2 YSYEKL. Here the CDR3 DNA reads TGCGCCAGCAGCCAAGGGTTCGGGGTGAGGGAGACCCAGTACTTC. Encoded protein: CASSQGFGVRETQYF.

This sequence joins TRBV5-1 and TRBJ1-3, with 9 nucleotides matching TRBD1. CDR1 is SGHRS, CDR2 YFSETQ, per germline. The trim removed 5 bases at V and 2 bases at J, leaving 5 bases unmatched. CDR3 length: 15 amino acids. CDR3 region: CASSQDRGTGNTIYF. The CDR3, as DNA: TGCGCCAGCAGTCAGGACAGGGGCACTGGAAACACCATATATTTT.